This entry features one T cell receptor (beta chain) sequence. A second roughly 6 to 11 cycle PCR used barcoded and J-beta primers. TCRdb used MiXCR to reprocess the 5' RACE reads, holding one entry per CDR3 protein. The sample carries 800,000 or so distinct CDR3 sequences, about half recorded once. The CDR3 consists of 17 residues. Germline loops: CDR1 KGHDR, CDR2 SFDVKD. The V gene end was trimmed by 9 bases and the J gene end by 2 bases; junction bases not matched to a gene: 10. The sample belongs to a study of blood T cells in healthy people across ages. The sequencing input was blood. The TCR was taken from a man older than 75 in good health. The chain combines TRBV24-1 with TRBJ2-2; TRBD2 matches 11 bases. The CDR3 DNA reads as TGTGCCACCGCGACTCAACTAGCGGGAGCCAACACCGGGGAGCTGTTTTTT. Translation: CATATQLAGANTGELFF.